The 13 T cell receptor beta chains reported below all come from one sample, sequenced in a study of immune cell composition in non-small cell lung cancer listed by TCRdb under 2017. Library preparation was by the immunoSEQ multiplex PCR assay. TCRdb retrieved this table from immuneACCESS and kept in-frame rearrangements only. Not all clones are present; in checked studies, unresolved V genes account for under half, and no reason is known for the remainder. This sample lists about 4,900 clones; approximately 80% were detected once. The top ten clones comprise 22% of the sample. The sequenced sample consisted of lung tumor tissue. The receptors were gathered from a human donor with non-small cell lung cancer.

This clone has a handful of counts. The CDR3 does not end in the conserved phenylalanine or tryptophan, so this is likely a read error. Because the CDR3's place on the DNA is in doubt, the DNA is left out and the CDR3 is given as listed by TCRdb. CDR3 residues: CASSLPGPGE. The chain carries TRBV28 and TRBJ2-4; the D segment call TRBD2 is taken from the table without a DNA check. The CDR3 numbers 10 amino acids, ends counted. Germline assignment: CDR1 MDHEN and CDR2 SYDVKM.

The chain is built from TRBV7-2 and TRBJ1-2; 7 bases are shared with TRBD1. J was trimmed by 4 bases and V by 5 bases; bases with no gene match: 4. This CDR3 contains 13 residues. Germline loops: CDR1 SGHTA, CDR2 FQGNSA. The CDR3 region is CASSPGTVYGYTF. The CDR3 bases are TGTGCCAGCAGCCCCGGGACAGTCTATGGCTACACCTTC.

This rearrangement joins TRBV7-8 to TRBJ1-1; 7 positions agree with TRBD1. The CDR3 loop spans 16 amino acids. The ends lost 5 bases at V and 4 bases at J; junction bases unmatched: 13. Germline loops: CDR1 SGHVS, CDR2 FQNEAQ. CDR3 amino acids: CASSPSRQGQGTEAFF. The CDR3 DNA sequence: TGTGCCAGCAGCCCATCAAGACAGGGCCAGGGCACTGAAGCTTTCTTT.

This clone was observed a handful of times. The chain uses TRBV30 and TRBJ1-1, with TRBD1 as a possible D gene (5 bases). CDR1 and CDR2 from the germline V gene are GTSNPN and SVGIG (reference sequence). The V and J ends lost 5 bases and 4 bases respectively, with 14 bases between them. The CDR3 has 13 amino acids. The chain's CDR3 is CAWGGVRGTEAFF. CDR3 DNA sequence: TGTGCCTGGGGAGGGGTCCGCGGCACTGAAGCTTTCTTT.

This chain links TRBV18 with TRBJ2-5, with a weak D call TRBD2 (5 bases). V lost 6 bases and J lost 2, with 10 bases in between. The CDR3 totals 13 residues. Germline V gene sequence: CDR1 KGHSH, CDR2 LQKENI. CDR3 region: CASSYGEQETQYF. In DNA form, the CDR3 reads TGTGCCAGCTCCTATGGGGAGCAAGAGACCCAGTACTTC.

This sequence joins TRBV11-2 and TRBJ2-5; 8 positions agree with TRBD1. Germline CDR1 SGHAT, CDR2 FQNNGV. J gave up 4 bases and V 2 bases, and 6 bases lay outside the gene matches. This CDR3 region has 15 residues. DNA for the CDR3: TGTGCCAGCAGCTTATCCCGTGGGACAGGAGAGACCCAGTACTTC. Translation gives CASSLSRGTGETQYF.

The genes are TRBV7-2 and TRBJ1-1; D may be TRBD1 (5 bases). The CDR3 length is 13 residues. The V gene lost 3 bases and the J gene lost 1 base, with 6 bases spanning the gap. Germline CDR1 and CDR2: SGHTA and FQGNSA. The CDR3 DNA reads as TGTGCCAGCAGCTTTACAGGGAACACTGAAGCTTTCTTT. It encodes CASSFTGNTEAFF.

This clone is deemed medium-sized. The chain uses TRBV30 and TRBJ1-1, with 10 bases fitting TRBD1. CDR3 length: 17 amino acids. Germline V gene sequence: CDR1 GTSNPN, CDR2 SVGIG (reference sequence). V dropped 2 bases and J dropped 0; count of bases not matched to a gene: 9. The CDR3 here is CAWSKTGGRMMNTEAFF. The CDR3 nucleotides are TGTGCCTGGAGTAAGACAGGGGGCCGGATGATGAACACTGAAGCTTTCTTT.

This clone was counted once. V usage is TRBV19 and J usage is TRBJ2-1, with 7 bases matching TRBD1. From germline, CDR1 is LNHDA and CDR2 SQIVND (reference sequence). After removal of 6 bases from V and 4 bases from J, the junction contained 6 bases not matched to a gene. The CDR3 sequence is 14 residues long. The CDR3 loop reads CASSAGGSYNEQFF. CDR3 DNA sequence: TGTGCCAGTAGCGCAGGGGGTTCGTACAATGAGCAGTTCTTC.

This chain joins TRBV9 and TRBJ2-6, with D possibly TRBD1 on 5 matching bases. The germline gives CDR1 SGDLS, CDR2 YYNGEE. The CDR3 length is 16 residues. V lost 4 bases to trimming and J lost 0 bases, with 11 bases between them. In nucleotides, the CDR3 is TGTGCCAGCAGCCCCGGACACTTCTCTGGGGCCAACGTCCTGACTTTC. This codes for CASSPGHFSGANVLTF.

The CDR3 DNA follows: TGCGCCAGCATGTTCCTACCGAACACCGGGGAGCTGTTTTTT. Amino acids: CASMFLPNTGELFF. The rearrangement uses TRBV5-1 and TRBJ2-2; no firm D call. The CDR3 contains 14 residues. Deletions cut 6 bases from V and 0 bases from J, with 9 bases between. Germline values: CDR1 SGHRS, CDR2 YFSETQ. The full variable domain, completed using reference TRBV5-1 and TRBJ2-2, is KAGVTQTPRYLIKTRGQQVTLSCSPISGHRSVSWYQQTPGQGLQFLFEYFSETQRNKGNFPGRFSGRQFSNSRSEMNVSTLELGDSALYLCASMFLPNTGELFFGEGSRLTVL.

V usage is TRBV10-2 and J usage is TRBJ1-2; no firm D call. CDR1 is WSHSY and CDR2 is SAAADI in the germline V gene. The length of the CDR3 is 15 residues. V lost 0 bases and J lost 5, with 13 bases in between. This CDR3 reads CASSESGPGLYGYTF. In nucleotides, the CDR3 is TGCGCCAGCAGTGAGTCCGGTCCAGGCCTTTATGGCTACACCTTC.

The chain joins TRBV4-1 to TRBJ1-1, with 9 bases that match TRBD1. From germline, CDR1 is MGHRA and CDR2 YSYEKL. CDR3 length: 15 amino acids. V dropped 3 bases and J dropped 1; count of bases not matched to a gene: 3. The CDR3 here is CASSHVGQGNTEAFF. In DNA form, the CDR3 reads TGCGCCAGCAGCCACGTGGGACAGGGGAACACTGAAGCTTTCTTT.